Given below is one T cell receptor beta chain in context. The antigen is not known. Measured with immunoSEQ multiplex PCR; TCRdb has only the in-frame clones, and not every one. The sample includes 80,000 or so clones, around four fifths of them seen just once. Single viable CD3+CD4+CD8-CD45RO+ cells were sorted as the memory CD4+ T cells. Positive selection with CD4 microbeads enriched total CD4+ T cells. CDR1 and CDR2 from the germline V gene are GTSNPN and SVGIG (reference sequence). Trimming cost V 8 bases and J 7 bases; bases outside gene matches: 8. This CDR3 is 14 amino acids long. The sample belongs to a study of memory CD4+ T cells and cytomegalovirus serostatus. Findings of the study overall: Each of approximately 70 CMV-associated TCRbeta sequences occurred in one to five individuals. A US-trained random forest predicted CMV serostatus with median AUC around 0.9.

Sequenced sample: memory CD4+ T cells from blood. The chain carries TRBV30 and TRBJ2-1; 13 bases align to TRBD2. The source is an adult in good health and CMV-seropositive. The CDR3 DNA reads as TGTGCCGGTACCGGGACTAGCGGGATAAATGAGCAGTTCTTC. Protein: CAGTGTSGINEQFF.